This is a list of T cell receptor beta chains from one sample in a study of healthy donors' naive CD4 and CD8 T cells. TCRdb analysed the reads with MiXCR anew, one entry per CDR3 protein. In the table there are roughly 200,000 distinct CDR3 sequences, around three quarters of which are singletons. Sequenced: naive CD4+ and CD8+ T cells sorted from blood, pooled from several donors. These receptors all stem from a pool of human donors in good health; the sample pools cells from several healthy donors. CDR3s leave out the opening cysteine and the closing phenylalanine or tryptophan. For some rows the clone size is stated as once, few or many, or as a class when expanded; others skip it.

clone size	V gene	CDR3 length	CDR3 protein
-	TRBV19	13	ASSISGALGTEAF
few	TRBV29-1	12	SVDDGQMNTEAF
once	TRBV29-1	8	SAGGVGQF
-	TRBV19	13	ASSITSIMNTEAF
-	TRBV18	12	ASSPRDSATRMF
few	TRBV6-5	10	ASSSGFQPQH
once	TRBV11-2	14	ASSSGLSGAYNEQF
-	TRBV29-1	10	SVVMGTYEQY
-	TRBV6-5	18	ASIRNQFRTGPKTERTIY
-	TRBV18	14	ASSPPISPQATEAF
-	TRBV6-5	11	ASSYSWGYEQF
-	TRBV29-1	12	SVLRGSSYNEQF
few	TRBV12-3/TRBV12-4	11	ASSSLMNTEAF
few	TRBV29-1	12	SVESSGGYYGYT
-	TRBV19	17	ASTTLPRDRGYIRYGYT
-	TRBV29-1	9	SVSGAYEQY
once	TRBV7-8	13	ASSTRDSPGQPQH
few	TRBV29-1	10	SVVGETYEQY
-	TRBV6-6	12	AGRHPEKIGGQY